The rows below give T cell receptor beta chains drawn from one sample of a study of blood T cell repertoires in COVID-19. This table comes from immunoSEQ multiplex PCR, and its TCRdb copy is limited to in-frame clones, with some not included. The repertoire has 270,000 or so clones, roughly 81% of them found once; the top ten carry 6.6%. The specimen sequenced was PBMCs or T cells enriched from blood (not recorded which). These receptors originate from a woman aged 45-65 years who had been exposed to COVID-19. Each CDR3 is given with its conserved first and last residue. The order of the fields is clone size, V gene, D gene, J gene, CDR3 protein, CDR3 DNA. D genes are given only for firm matches. Some rows have no size entry. The others give once, few or many, or a class for an expanded clone.

once,TRBV5-4,TRBD2,TRBJ2-1,CASSLKLAGVGEQFF,TGTGCCAGCAGCTTGAAACTAGCGGGGGTAGGGGAGCAGTTCTTC
-,TRBV7-6,-,TRBJ2-3,CASSLVGGASFDTQYF,TGTGCCAGCAGCTTGGTTGGGGGGGCCAGTTTTGATACGCAGTATTTT
-,TRBV11-3,-,TRBJ1-2,CASSLEPGNYGYTF,TGTGCCAGCAGCTTAGAACCGGGGAACTATGGCTACACCTTC
-,TRBV18,TRBD1,TRBJ1-1,CASSPEAGGTEAFF,TGTGCCAGCTCACCGGAGGCAGGGGGCACTGAAGCTTTCTTT
once,TRBV2,-,TRBJ2-3,CASRVDRFGTDTQYF,TGTGCCAGCAGGGTCGACAGGTTTGGCACAGATACGCAGTATTTT
-,TRBV9,TRBD2,TRBJ2-7,CASSASGASFEQYF,TGTGCCAGCAGCGCCAGCGGGGCCTCCTTCGAGCAGTACTTC
few,TRBV6-2/TRBV6-3,-,TRBJ2-3,CASSYPGDTQYF,TGTGCCAGCAGTTACCCCGGGGATACGCAGTATTTT
-,TRBV15,-,TRBJ1-1,CATSRDVAGDLRDTEAFF,TGTGCCACCAGCAGAGATGTGGCAGGGGATCTTCGCGACACTGAAGCTTTCTTT
-,TRBV2,-,TRBJ2-7,CASTRLVSYEQYF,TGTGCCAGCACTCGACTAGTAAGCTACGAGCAGTACTTC
-,TRBV3-1/TRBV3-2,-,TRBJ1-1,CASSLSGITPNTEAFF,TGTGCCAGCAGCCTATCAGGGATAACCCCTAACACTGAAGCTTTCTTT
-,TRBV5-4,TRBD1,TRBJ2-7,CASSFSPGTGTYEQYF,TGTGCCAGCAGCTTCTCACCCGGGACAGGGACCTACGAGCAGTACTTC
-,TRBV5-4,-,TRBJ1-2,CASSLREQGYGYTF,TGTGCCAGCAGCTTGCGAGAGCAGGGCTATGGCTACACCTTC
-,TRBV3-1/TRBV3-2,TRBD1,TRBJ2-5,CASSYLHVGTGKETQYF,TGTGCCAGCAGCTACTTACATGTCGGGACAGGTAAAGAGACCCAGTACTTC
-,TRBV6-5,TRBD1,TRBJ1-4,CATAPGQADEKLFF,TGTGCCACCGCTCCGGGACAGGCGGATGAAAAACTGTTTTTT
-,TRBV5-4,TRBD1,TRBJ2-1,CASSLATGNYNEQFF,TGTGCCAGCAGCTTGGCGACAGGGAATTACAATGAGCAGTTCTTC
-,TRBV5-4,TRBD1,TRBJ1-2,CASRQGGPGNYGYTF,TGTGCCAGCCGACAGGGGGGCCCCGGCAACTATGGCTACACCTTC
-,TRBV5-1,-,TRBJ1-2,CASSSTGTLYGYTF,TGCGCCAGCAGCTCCACAGGGACCCTTTATGGCTACACCTTC
-,TRBV5-1,TRBD2,TRBJ2-3,CASSLRSSGGTDTQYF,TGCGCCAGCAGCTTGAGGTCTAGCGGGGGGACAGATACGCAGTATTTT
-,TRBV4-1,TRBD1,TRBJ1-5,CASSPGTGNQPQHF,TGCGCCAGCAGCCCAGGGACAGGGAACCAGCCCCAGCATTTT
-,TRBV24-1,-,TRBJ2-3,CATSGSTGFSTDTQYF,TGTGCCACCAGTGGCTCTACAGGGTTTAGCACAGATACGCAGTATTTT
-,TRBV15,-,TRBJ1-4,CATSRDLNREGGVFF,TGTGCCACCAGCAGAGACCTCAACAGGGAGGGTGGGGTGTTTTTT
-,TRBV2,TRBD2,TRBJ2-1,CASSDGAGGPDYNEQFF,TGTGCCAGCAGTGACGGGGCGGGGGGGCCGGATTACAATGAGCAGTTCTTC
many,TRBV7-9,TRBD1,TRBJ2-7,CASSSWTGLTYEQYF,TGTGCCAGCAGCTCCTGGACAGGACTCACCTACGAGCAGTACTTC
-,TRBV19,-,TRBJ1-2,CASSFAGGGGYGYTF,TGTGCCAGTAGTTTCGCTGGCGGGGGAGGCTATGGCTACACCTTC
-,TRBV7-2,-,TRBJ1-2,CASSPRGRYGYTF,TGTGCCAGCAGCCCCCGAGGCCGCTATGGCTACACCTTC
-,TRBV30,-,TRBJ1-6,CAWSVRREDSPLHF,TGTGCCTGGAGTGTACGCCGCGAGGATTCACCCCTCCACTTT
-,TRBV9,TRBD1,TRBJ2-1,CASSASRDRGYNEQFF,TGTGCCAGCAGCGCCAGTAGGGACAGGGGGTACAATGAGCAGTTCTTC
once,TRBV28,-,TRBJ2-1,CATTEKRTAFYNEQFF,TGTGCCACCACCGAGAAAAGGACAGCTTTTTACAATGAGCAGTTCTTC
-,TRBV12-3/TRBV12-4,-,TRBJ2-3,CASSSVRGGQYF,TGTGCCAGCAGTTCTGTGCGGGGCGGGCAGTATTTT
once,TRBV10-3,-,TRBJ1-2,CAIKGGFGYGYTF,TGTGCCATCAAAGGCGGCTTTGGCTATGGCTACACCTTC
-,TRBV14,-,TRBJ1-1,CASSQSGTGIFENTEAFF,TGTGCCAGCAGCCAATCCGGAACAGGGATTTTTGAGAACACTGAAGCTTTCTTT
-,TRBV7-2,TRBD1,TRBJ2-7,CASSSQGQGFYEQYF,TGTGCCAGCAGCTCCCAGGGACAGGGGTTTTACGAGCAGTACTTC
-,TRBV2,TRBD1,TRBJ1-1,CASSEGTGKSEAFF,TGTGCCAGCAGTGAAGGGACAGGGAAGTCTGAAGCTTTCTTT
-,TRBV3-1/TRBV3-2,TRBD1,TRBJ1-1,CASRRGQGNTEAFF,TGTGCCAGCAGACGTGGACAGGGGAACACTGAAGCTTTCTTT
-,TRBV7-9,TRBD1,TRBJ1-1,CASSKTTGATNTEAFF,TGTGCCAGCAGCAAAACCACAGGGGCTACTAACACTGAAGCTTTCTTT
-,TRBV21-1,-,TRBJ2-1,CASSRTGGLSDEQFF,TGTGCCAGCAGCCGGACAGGGGGCTTGTCAGATGAGCAGTTCTTC
-,TRBV9,-,TRBJ1-1,CASSVARGLNTEAFF,TGTGCCAGCAGCGTAGCTAGGGGGTTGAACACTGAAGCTTTCTTT
few,TRBV27,TRBD1,TRBJ1-2,CASSLLGTGDYGYTF,TGTGCCAGCAGTTTATTGGGGACAGGGGACTATGGCTACACCTTC
-,TRBV20-1,-,TRBJ2-7,CSATHNYEQYF,TGCAGTGCCACCCACAACTACGAGCAGTACTTC
-,TRBV27,TRBD1,TRBJ2-3,CASSFDRGTSDTQYF,TGTGCCAGCAGTTTCGACAGGGGGACATCAGATACGCAGTATTTT
once,TRBV9,TRBD1,TRBJ1-1,CASSMTGGVNTEAFF,TGTGCCAGCAGCATGACAGGGGGCGTAAACACTGAAGCTTTCTTT
-,TRBV21-1,-,TRBJ2-7,CASSELFGTSPTF,TGTGCCAGCAGCGAACTTTTCGGGACTTCCCCTACCTTC
-,TRBV5-5,TRBD1,TRBJ1-6,CASTDATGGTTYNSPLHF,TGTGCCAGCACCGATGCGACAGGGGGCACGACCTATAATTCACCCCTCCACTTT
-,TRBV6-5,-,TRBJ1-3,CASFRGSGNTIYF,TGTGCCAGCTTTAGGGGCTCTGGAAACACCATATATTTT
-,TRBV27,TRBD1,TRBJ1-2,CASSPRDRDGYTF,TGTGCCAGCAGTCCCCGGGACAGGGACGGCTACACCTTC
-,TRBV7-3,TRBD2,TRBJ2-1,CASSPSSGGAVQQFF,TGTGCCAGCAGCCCTTCTAGCGGGGGGGCAGTTCAGCAGTTCTTC
-,TRBV7-8,-,TRBJ1-2,CASSPQGYDGYTF,TGTGCCAGCAGCCCACAGGGTTACGATGGCTACACCTTC
-,TRBV4-3,-,TRBJ2-2,CASSQDPLTGELFF,TGCGCCAGCAGCCAAGATCCGCTAACCGGGGAGCTGTTTTTT
-,TRBV12-3/TRBV12-4,TRBD2,TRBJ2-2,CASRALAGGLFF,TGTGCCAGCAGGGCACTAGCGGGGGGGCTGTTTTTT
-,TRBV6-1,-,TRBJ1-2,CASSARTSEPTYGYTF,TGTGCCAGCAGTGCAAGGACATCCGAACCCACCTATGGCTACACCTTC
once,TRBV11-2,-,TRBJ1-2,CASSFSARANYGYTF,TGTGCCAGCAGCTTTTCGGCCAGGGCTAACTATGGCTACACCTTC
-,TRBV11-2,-,TRBJ1-3,CASSLVGRGDSGNTIYF,TGTGCCAGCAGCTTAGTCGGAAGGGGCGACTCTGGAAACACCATATATTTT
once,TRBV28,TRBD1,TRBJ2-7,CASSFETGYYYEQYF,TGTGCCAGCAGTTTTGAGACAGGGTACTACTACGAGCAGTACTTC